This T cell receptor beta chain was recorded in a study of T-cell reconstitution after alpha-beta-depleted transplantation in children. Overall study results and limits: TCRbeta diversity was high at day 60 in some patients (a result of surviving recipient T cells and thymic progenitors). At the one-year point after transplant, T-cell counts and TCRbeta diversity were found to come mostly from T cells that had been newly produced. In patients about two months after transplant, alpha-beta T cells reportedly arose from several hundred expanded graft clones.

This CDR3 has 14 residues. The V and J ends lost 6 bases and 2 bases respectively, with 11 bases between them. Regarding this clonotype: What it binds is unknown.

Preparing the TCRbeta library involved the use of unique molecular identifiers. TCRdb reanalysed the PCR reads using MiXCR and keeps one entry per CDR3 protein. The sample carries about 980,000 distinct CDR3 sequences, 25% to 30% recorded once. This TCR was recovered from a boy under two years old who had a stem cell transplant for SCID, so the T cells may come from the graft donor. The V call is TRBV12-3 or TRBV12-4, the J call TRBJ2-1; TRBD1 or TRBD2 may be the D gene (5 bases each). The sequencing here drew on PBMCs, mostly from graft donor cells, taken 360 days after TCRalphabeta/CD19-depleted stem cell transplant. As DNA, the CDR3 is TGTGCCAGCAGGATCCGGGGACCCTACAATGAGCAGTTCTTC. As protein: CASRIRGPYNEQFF.